This T cell receptor beta chain comes out of a study of T cell responses to AZD1222 COVID-19 vaccine. Note on this clone: Its antigen is unidentified.

Overall study findings and caveats: Dominant CD4 TCR responses targeted spike regions 160-218 and 743-854.

The V end was cut by 4 bases, the J end by 6 bases, with 12 bases between. There are 13 residues in the CDR3. The germline gives CDR1 WNHNN, CDR2 SYGVQD (reference sequence). TCRdb keeps only in-frame clones here, not all; method: immunoSEQ multiplex PCR. This sample has tens of thousands of clones, with under 95% found just once. This receptor was taken from an adult who received the AZD1222 COVID-19 vaccine. Here the sequenced sample was peripheral blood, taken 28 days after the second AZD1222 dose. This chain uses TRBV10-1 with TRBJ1-1; possibly TRBD1 for D (6 bases). DNA for the CDR3: TGCGCCAGCAGTGCCACAGGGCTCCCTGAAGCTTTCTTT. This encodes CASSATGLPEAFF.